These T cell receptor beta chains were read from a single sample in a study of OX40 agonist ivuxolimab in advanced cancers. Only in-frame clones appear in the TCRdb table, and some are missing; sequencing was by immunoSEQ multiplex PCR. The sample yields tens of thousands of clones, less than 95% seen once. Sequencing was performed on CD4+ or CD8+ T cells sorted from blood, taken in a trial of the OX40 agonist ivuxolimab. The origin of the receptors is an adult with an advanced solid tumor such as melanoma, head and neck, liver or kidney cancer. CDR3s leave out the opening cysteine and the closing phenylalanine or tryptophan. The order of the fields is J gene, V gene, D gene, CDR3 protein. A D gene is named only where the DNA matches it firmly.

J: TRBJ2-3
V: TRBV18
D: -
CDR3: ASSPSSGADTQY

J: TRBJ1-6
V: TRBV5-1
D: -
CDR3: ASSYDPGSSYNSPLH

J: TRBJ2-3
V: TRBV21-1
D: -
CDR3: ASSKEPDLDTQY

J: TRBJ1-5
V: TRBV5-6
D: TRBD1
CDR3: ASSSLGQGDQPQH

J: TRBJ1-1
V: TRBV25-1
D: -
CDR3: ASSEAVSGIRTEAF

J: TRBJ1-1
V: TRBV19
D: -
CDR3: ASSPGRLNTEAF

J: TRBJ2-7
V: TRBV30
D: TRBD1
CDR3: AVGTGGPYEQY

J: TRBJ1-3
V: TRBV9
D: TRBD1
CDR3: ASSINQGAPNTIY

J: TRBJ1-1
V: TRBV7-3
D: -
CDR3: ASSSSGWGTEAF

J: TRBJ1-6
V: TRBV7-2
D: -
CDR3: ASSFIGSYNSPLH

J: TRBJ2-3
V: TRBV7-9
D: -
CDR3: ASSLEGSTDTQY

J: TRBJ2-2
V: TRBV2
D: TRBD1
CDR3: ASRGSGQGTGELF

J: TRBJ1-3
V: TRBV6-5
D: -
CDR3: ASSYSDNSGNTIY

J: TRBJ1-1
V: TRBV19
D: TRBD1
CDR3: ASTSERQGAQTEAF

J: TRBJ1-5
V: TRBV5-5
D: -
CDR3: ASSLDGGAQPQH

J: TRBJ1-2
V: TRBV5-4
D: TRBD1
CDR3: ASSQPSTGHGTYGYT